A selection of T cell receptor beta chains follows, all from one sample in a study of technical replicates of blood from a few donors. Only in-frame clones appear in the TCRdb table, and some are missing; sequencing was by immunoSEQ multiplex PCR. The sample includes around 68,000 clones, under 98% of them seen just once. Input material: T cells isolated from PBMCs. Receptors originate from a human donor in good health. The CDR3 runs from the conserved cysteine through the conserved F or W. Fields, in order: clone size, J gene, V gene, D gene, CDR3 DNA, CDR3 protein. The D gene is left open where the match is weak. The listing skips clone size in some rows; elsewhere it reads once, few, many or a size class.

. TRBJ1-1 TRBV9 . TGTGCCAGCAGCGTAGATACGGGGACTGAAGCTTTCTTT CASSVDTGTEAFF
. TRBJ2-7 TRBV10-1 TRBD2 TGCGCCAGCAGTGATTATAGCGGGAGCGAGCAGTACTTC CASSDYSGSEQYF
. TRBJ2-1 TRBV7-9 . TGTGCCAGCAGCTTCTCAGGCACCGAGCAGTTCTTC CASSFSGTEQFF
. TRBJ2-7 TRBV28 . TGTGCCAGCAGTTTTGCGGGACTTGCCGAGCAGTACTTC CASSFAGLAEQYF
once TRBJ2-7 TRBV6-5 . TGTGCCAGCAGTTGGGGGGGCGGGCGGGCCACCTACGAGCAGTACTTC CASSWGGGRATYEQYF
. TRBJ1-1 TRBV5-6 . TGTGCCAGCAGCTCCCGCGGGGGGGGCAGGAACACTGAAGCTTTCTTT CASSSRGGGRNTEAFF
. TRBJ2-6 TRBV6-4 . TGTGCCAGCAGCGGGGATGCCAACGTCCTGACTTTC CASSGDANVLTF
. TRBJ1-2 TRBV30 . TGTGCCTGGAGTTTAACAGTCTATGGCTACACCTTC CAWSLTVYGYTF
. TRBJ2-7 TRBV18 TRBD2 TGTGCCAGCAGCACTAGCGGGAGTTCCAACGAGCAGTACTTC CASSTSGSSNEQYF
. TRBJ1-5 TRBV7-6 . TGTGCCAGCAGCTTAGGGGTGACGGGGGCCCAGCATTTT CASSLGVTGAQHF
. TRBJ2-3 TRBV4-1 . TGCGCCAGCAGCCAAGATATGGGAGCAGATACGCAGTATTTT CASSQDMGADTQYF
. TRBJ2-7 TRBV7-9 . TGTGCCAGCAGCTTCGGCGGGTTGTACGAGCAGTACTTC CASSFGGLYEQYF
. TRBJ2-1 TRBV11-3 TRBD2 TGTGCCAGCAGCCTACTAGCGGGAAGCCACAATGAGCAGTTCTTC CASSLLAGSHNEQFF
. TRBJ1-3 TRBV4-1 . TGCGCCAGCAGCCTTGGCCCAGGGGAGGGGAACACCATATATTTT CASSLGPGEGNTIYF
. TRBJ2-7 TRBV2 TRBD1 TGTGCCAGCAGTGAGTTAGGACAGGACGAGCAGTACTTC CASSELGQDEQYF
. TRBJ2-1 TRBV7-9 . TGTGCCAGCAGCCTACAGACTCTAGCACTACTCTCCTACAATGAGCAGTTCTTC CASSLQTLALLSYNEQFF
. TRBJ2-7 TRBV7-2 . TGTGCCAGCAGCTTAGTAGGAATGTCTACCGGGACTGGTTTCTACGAGCAGTACTTC CASSLVGMSTGTGFYEQYF
. TRBJ2-1 TRBV29-1 . TGCAGCGTTGAAGACCGACTCAATGAGCAGTTCTTC CSVEDRLNEQFF
. TRBJ2-2 TRBV30 . TGTGCCTGGAAGATTACAGGCACCGGGGAGCTGTTTTTT CAWKITGTGELFF
once TRBJ2-3 TRBV30 . TGTGCCTGGAGTCTTTTAGAGGGAACAGATACGCAGTATTTT CAWSLLEGTDTQYF
. TRBJ2-7 TRBV11-2 . TGTGCCAGCAGCTTAACGTGGCTAGCGAGCTCCTACGAGCAGTACTTC CASSLTWLASSYEQYF
. TRBJ2-7 TRBV7-9 . TGTGCCACGGATGAGGGATCCTACGAGCAGTACTTC CATDEGSYEQYF
. TRBJ2-7 TRBV27 . TGTGCCAGCAGTACCGACAGATACTACGAGCAGTACTTC CASSTDRYYEQYF
few TRBJ1-1 TRBV13 . TGTGCCAGCAGCTTTAATTCTGAAGCTTTCTTT CASSFNSEAFF
. TRBJ2-7 TRBV30 . TGTGCCTGGAGTACAAATAACAGGGAAATAAGCTCCTACGAGCAGTACTTC CAWSTNNREISSYEQYF
. TRBJ2-1 TRBV7-2 TRBD2 TGTGCCAGCAGCTTAGCTGCGGGCGGGAGCCTCTACAATGAGCAGTTCTTC CASSLAAGGSLYNEQFF
once TRBJ2-7 TRBV28 . TGTGCCAGCAGTTGGATTACAGGGAGCTACGAGCAGTACTTC CASSWITGSYEQYF
. TRBJ1-1 TRBV5-1 TRBD1 TGCGCCAGCAGCCTCGACAGGGGAAGGTACCTTATCAGGGACACTGAAGCTTTCTTT CASSLDRGRYLIRDTEAFF
. TRBJ2-3 TRBV5-4 TRBD2 TGTGCCAGCAGCCCTAGCTGGGCTAGCGGGAGGGCCGCAGATACGCAGTATTTT CASSPSWASGRAADTQYF
once TRBJ1-3 TRBV5-4 . TGTGCCAGCAGCTCCAGGGCAGTCGGAAACACCATATATTTT CASSSRAVGNTIYF
. TRBJ2-3 TRBV5-1 . TGCGCCAGCAGCTTGGGGGGCCCTAGCACAGATACGCAGTATTTT CASSLGGPSTDTQYF